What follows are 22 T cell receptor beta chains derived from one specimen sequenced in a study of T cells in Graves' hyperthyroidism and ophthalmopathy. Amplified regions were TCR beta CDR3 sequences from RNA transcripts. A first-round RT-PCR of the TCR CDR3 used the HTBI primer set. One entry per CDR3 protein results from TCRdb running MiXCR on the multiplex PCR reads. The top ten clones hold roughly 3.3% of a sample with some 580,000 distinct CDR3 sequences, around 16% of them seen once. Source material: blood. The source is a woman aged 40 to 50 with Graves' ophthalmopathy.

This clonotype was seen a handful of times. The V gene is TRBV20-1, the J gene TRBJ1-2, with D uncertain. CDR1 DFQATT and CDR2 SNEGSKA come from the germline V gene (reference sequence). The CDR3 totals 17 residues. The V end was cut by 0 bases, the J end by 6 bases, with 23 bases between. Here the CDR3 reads CSARDRTADENAHGYTF. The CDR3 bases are TGCAGTGCTAGAGATCGGACGGCGGACGAAAACGCCCATGGCTACACCTTC.

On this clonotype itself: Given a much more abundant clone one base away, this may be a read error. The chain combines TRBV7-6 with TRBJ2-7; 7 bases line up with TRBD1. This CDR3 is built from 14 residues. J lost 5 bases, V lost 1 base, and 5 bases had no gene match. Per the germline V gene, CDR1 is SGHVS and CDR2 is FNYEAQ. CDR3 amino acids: CASSLEQGSHEQYF. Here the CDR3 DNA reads TGTGCCAGCAGCTTAGAACAGGGGTCCCACGAGCAGTACTTC.

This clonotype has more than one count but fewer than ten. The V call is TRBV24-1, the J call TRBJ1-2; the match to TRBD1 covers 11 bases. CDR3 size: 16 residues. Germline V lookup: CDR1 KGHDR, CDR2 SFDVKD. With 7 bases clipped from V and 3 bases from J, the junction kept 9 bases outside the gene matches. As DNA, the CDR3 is TGTGCCACCAGATGCTTGGACAGGGGGCGCGACTATGGCTACACCTTC. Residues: CATRCLDRGRDYGYTF.

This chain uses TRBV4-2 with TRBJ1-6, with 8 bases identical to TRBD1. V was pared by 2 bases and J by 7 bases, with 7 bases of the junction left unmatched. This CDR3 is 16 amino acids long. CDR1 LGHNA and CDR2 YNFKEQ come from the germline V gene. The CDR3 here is CASSQTKRTGNSPLHF. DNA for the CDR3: TGTGCCAGCAGCCAAACTAAAAGGACAGGGAATTCACCCCTCCACTTT.

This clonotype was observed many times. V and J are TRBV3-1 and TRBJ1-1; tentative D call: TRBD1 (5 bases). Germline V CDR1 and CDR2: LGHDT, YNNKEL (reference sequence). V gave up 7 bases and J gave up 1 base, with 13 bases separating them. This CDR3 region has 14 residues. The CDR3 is CASTLGARNTEAFF. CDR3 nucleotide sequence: TGTGCCAGCACCCTAGGGGCCCGGAACACTGAAGCTTTCTTT.

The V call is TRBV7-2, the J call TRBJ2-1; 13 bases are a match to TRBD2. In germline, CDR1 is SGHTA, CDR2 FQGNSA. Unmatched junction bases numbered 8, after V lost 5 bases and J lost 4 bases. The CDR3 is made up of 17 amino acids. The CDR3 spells CASSTRTSGSKYNEQFF. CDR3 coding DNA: TGTGCCAGCAGCACCAGGACTAGCGGGAGTAAGTACAATGAGCAGTTCTTC. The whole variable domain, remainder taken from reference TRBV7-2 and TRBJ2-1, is GAGVSQSPSNKVTEKGKDVELRCDPISGHTALYWYRQSLGQGLEFLIYFQGNSAPDKSGLPSDRFSAERTGGSVSTLTIQRTQQEDSAVYLCASSTRTSGSKYNEQFFGPGTRLTVL.

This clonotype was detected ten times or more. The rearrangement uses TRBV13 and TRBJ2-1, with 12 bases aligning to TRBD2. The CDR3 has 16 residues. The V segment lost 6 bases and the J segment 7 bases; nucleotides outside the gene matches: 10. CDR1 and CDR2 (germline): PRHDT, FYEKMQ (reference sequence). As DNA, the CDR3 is TGTGCCAGCAGAGGACGACTAGCGGGAGAGAGTAATGAGCAGTTCTTC. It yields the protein CASRGRLAGESNEQFF.

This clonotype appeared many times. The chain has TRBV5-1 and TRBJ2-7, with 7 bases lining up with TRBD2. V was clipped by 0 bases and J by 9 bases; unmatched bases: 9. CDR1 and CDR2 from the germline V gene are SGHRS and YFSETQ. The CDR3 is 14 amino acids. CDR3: CASSLAGLADWQYF. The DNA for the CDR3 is TGCGCCAGCAGCTTGGCCGGTCTAGCGGATTGGCAGTACTTC.

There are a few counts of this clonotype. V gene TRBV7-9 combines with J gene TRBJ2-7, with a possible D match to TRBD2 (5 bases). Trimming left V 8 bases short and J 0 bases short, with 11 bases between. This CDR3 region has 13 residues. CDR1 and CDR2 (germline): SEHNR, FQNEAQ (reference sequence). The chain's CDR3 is CASAARGSYEQYF. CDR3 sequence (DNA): TGTGCCAGCGCCGCTCGGGGCTCCTACGAGCAGTACTTC. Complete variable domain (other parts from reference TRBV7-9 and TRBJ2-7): DTGVSQNPRHKITKRGQNVTFRCDPISEHNRLYWYRQTLGQGPEFLTYFQNEAQLEKSRLLSDRFSAERPKGSFSTLEIQRTEQGDSAMYLCASAARGSYEQYFGPGTRLTVT.

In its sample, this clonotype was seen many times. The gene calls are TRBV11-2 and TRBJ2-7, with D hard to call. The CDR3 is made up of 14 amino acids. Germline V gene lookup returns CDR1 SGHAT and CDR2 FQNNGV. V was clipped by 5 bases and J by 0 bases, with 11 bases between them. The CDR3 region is CASSDRWSSYEQYF. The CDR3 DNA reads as TGTGCCAGCAGCGACCGTTGGAGCTCCTACGAGCAGTACTTC.

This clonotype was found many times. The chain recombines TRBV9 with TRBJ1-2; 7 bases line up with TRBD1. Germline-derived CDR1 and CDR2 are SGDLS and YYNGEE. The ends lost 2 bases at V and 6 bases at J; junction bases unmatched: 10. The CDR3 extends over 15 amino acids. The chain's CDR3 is CASSVTGLGGDGYTF. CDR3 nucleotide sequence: TGTGCCAGCAGCGTGACTGGATTAGGGGGCGATGGCTACACCTTC. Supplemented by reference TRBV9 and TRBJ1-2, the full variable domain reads DSGVTQTPKHLITATGQRVTLRCSPRSGDLSVYWYQQSLDQGLQFLIQYYNGEERAKGNILERFSAQQFPDLHSELNLSSLELGDSALYFCASSVTGLGGDGYTFGSGTRLTVV.

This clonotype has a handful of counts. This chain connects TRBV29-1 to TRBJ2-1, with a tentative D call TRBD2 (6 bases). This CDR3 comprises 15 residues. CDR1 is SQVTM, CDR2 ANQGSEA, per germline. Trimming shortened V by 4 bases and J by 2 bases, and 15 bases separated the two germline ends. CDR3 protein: CSVGGETETYNEQFF. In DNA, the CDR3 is TGCAGCGTTGGGGGGGAAACAGAGACCTACAATGAGCAGTTCTTC.

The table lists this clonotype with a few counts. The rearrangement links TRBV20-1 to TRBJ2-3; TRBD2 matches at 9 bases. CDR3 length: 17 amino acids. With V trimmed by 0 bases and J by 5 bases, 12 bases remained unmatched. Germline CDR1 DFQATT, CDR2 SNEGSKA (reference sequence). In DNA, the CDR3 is TGCAGTGCTAGAGAAGGTAGCGGGGGAGCGAAACAAGATACGCAGTATTTT. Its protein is CSAREGSGGAKQDTQYF.

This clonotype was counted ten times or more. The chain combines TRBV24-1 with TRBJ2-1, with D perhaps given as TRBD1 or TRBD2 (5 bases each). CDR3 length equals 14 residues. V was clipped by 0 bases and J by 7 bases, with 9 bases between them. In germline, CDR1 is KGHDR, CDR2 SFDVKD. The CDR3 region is CATSDLEGWNEQFF. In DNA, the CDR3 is TGTGCCACCAGTGATTTGGAGGGGTGGAATGAGCAGTTCTTC.

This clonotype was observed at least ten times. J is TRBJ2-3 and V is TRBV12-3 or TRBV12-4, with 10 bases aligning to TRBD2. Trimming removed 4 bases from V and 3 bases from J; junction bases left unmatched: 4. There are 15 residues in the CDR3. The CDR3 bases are TGTGCCAGCAGTTCGGCTAGCGGGGGAACAGATACGCAGTATTTT. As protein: CASSSASGGTDTQYF.

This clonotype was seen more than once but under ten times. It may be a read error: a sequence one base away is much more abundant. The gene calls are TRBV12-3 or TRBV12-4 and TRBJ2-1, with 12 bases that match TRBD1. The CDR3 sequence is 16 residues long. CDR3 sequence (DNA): TGTGCCAGCACCCCCACCTTGGGACAGGGGGCGGATGAGCAGCTCTTC. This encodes CASTPTLGQGADEQLF.

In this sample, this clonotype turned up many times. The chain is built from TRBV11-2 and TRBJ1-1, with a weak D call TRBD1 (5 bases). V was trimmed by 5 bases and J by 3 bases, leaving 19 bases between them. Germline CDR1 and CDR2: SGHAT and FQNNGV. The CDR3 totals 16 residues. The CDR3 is CASSPGTMPLYTEAFF. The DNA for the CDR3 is TGTGCCAGCAGCCCAGGGACGATGCCTCTCTACACTGAAGCTTTCTTT.

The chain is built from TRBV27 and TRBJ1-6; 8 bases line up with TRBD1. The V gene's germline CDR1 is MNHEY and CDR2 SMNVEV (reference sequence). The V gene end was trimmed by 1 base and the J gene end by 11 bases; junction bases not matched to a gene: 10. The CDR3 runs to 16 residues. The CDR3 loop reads CASSLWTGTGRPPLHF. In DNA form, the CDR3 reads TGTGCCAGCAGTTTATGGACAGGGACGGGGCGACCACCCCTCCACTTT.

As DNA, the CDR3 is TGCAGTGCTAGGCCGTCAGGGGAAAAACTGTTTTTT. Translating it yields CSARPSGEKLFF. V gene TRBV20-1 combines with J gene TRBJ1-4, with a weak D call TRBD1 (5 bases). V was shortened by 3 bases and J by 8 bases, with 10 bases between the two germline ends. Germline V gene lookup returns CDR1 DFQATT and CDR2 SNEGSKA (reference sequence). This CDR3 has 12 residues.

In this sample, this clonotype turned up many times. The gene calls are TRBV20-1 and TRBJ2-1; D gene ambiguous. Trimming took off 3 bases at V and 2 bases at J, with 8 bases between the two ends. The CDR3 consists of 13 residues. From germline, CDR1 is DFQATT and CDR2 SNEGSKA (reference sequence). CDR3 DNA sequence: TGCAGTGCTAGGGGTACACCCTACAATGAGCAGTTCTTC. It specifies CSARGTPYNEQFF.

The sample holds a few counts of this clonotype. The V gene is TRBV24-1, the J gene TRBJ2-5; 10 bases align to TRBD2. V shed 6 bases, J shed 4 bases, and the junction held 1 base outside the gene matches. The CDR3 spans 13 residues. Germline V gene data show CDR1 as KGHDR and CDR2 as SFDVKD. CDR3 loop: CATSPSGGETQYF. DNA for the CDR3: TGTGCCACCAGTCCTAGCGGGGGAGAGACCCAGTACTTC.

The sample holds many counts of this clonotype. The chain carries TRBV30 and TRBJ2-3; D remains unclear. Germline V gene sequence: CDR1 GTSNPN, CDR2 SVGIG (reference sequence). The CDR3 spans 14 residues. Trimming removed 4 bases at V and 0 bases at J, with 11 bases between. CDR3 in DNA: TGTGCCTGGACCCCCGAATCTAGCACAGATACGCAGTATTTT. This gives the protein CAWTPESSTDTQYF.